These 3 T cell receptor beta chains were all obtained from the same sample, sequenced in a study of T cells in Graves' hyperthyroidism and ophthalmopathy. RNA transcripts provided the source from which TCR beta CDR3 regions were amplified. A first-round RT-PCR of the TCR CDR3 used the HTBI primer set. TCRdb passed the multiplex PCR reads through MiXCR, listing each CDR3 protein once. The sample includes hundreds of thousands of distinct CDR3 sequences, 11% to 15% of them seen just once. Sample: blood. All receptors come from a man aged 50 or older with Graves' ophthalmopathy.

This clonotype has just a few counts. The chain employs TRBV10-3 and TRBJ2-3; D tentatively fits TRBD1 or TRBD2 (5 bases each). The CDR3 spans 13 residues. Germline assignment: CDR1 ENHRY and CDR2 SYGVKD. V shed 2 bases and J shed 4 bases, with 7 bases lying between them. The CDR3 DNA follows: TGTGCCATCAGTGAGAGGGACCCAGATACGCAGTATTTT. Translated: CAISERDPDTQYF.

This clonotype has ten or more counts. The V call is TRBV5-8, the J call TRBJ2-5, with unresolved D. V lost 4 bases, J lost 1 base, and 20 bases lay in between. CDR1 is SGHTS and CDR2 is YDEGEE in the germline V gene. The CDR3 runs 17 residues. Written as DNA, the CDR3 is TGTGCCAGCAGCCGCCGAATAGCTACAAAGGGCCAAGAGACCCAGTACTTC. Translated, it gives CASSRRIATKGQETQYF.

This chain links TRBV7-9 with TRBJ2-7; TRBD2 matches at 13 bases. Trimming cost V 5 bases and J 4 bases; bases outside gene matches: 2. The CDR3 is 14 residues long. CDR1 and CDR2 (germline): SEHNR, FQNEAQ (reference sequence). The CDR3 DNA is TGTGCCAGCAGCGGACTAGCGGGAGAATACGAGCAGTACTTC. Residues: CASSGLAGEYEQYF.